A selection of T cell receptor beta chains follows, all from one sample in a study of blood T cell repertoires in COVID-19. Clones were read by immunoSEQ multiplex PCR, and TCRdb kept only the in-frame ones, dropping some. The sample shows 270,000 or so clones, around 89% of them seen only once. The sample consisted of PBMCs or T cells enriched from blood (not recorded which). The source of these receptors is a woman aged 40 to 55 with acute COVID-19. Both conserved end residues are part of each CDR3. The order of the fields is CDR3 DNA, CDR3 protein, V gene, J gene, clone size, D gene. A D gene is named only where the DNA matches it firmly. The size of a clone is reported for some rows only, either as once, few or many, or as a class for expanded clones.

DNA: TGCGCCAGCAGCCAAGAACAGTCTTATGAAAAACTGTTTTTT; CDR3: CASSQEQSYEKLFF; V: TRBV4-1; J: TRBJ1-4; size: once; D: NA
DNA: TGTGCCAGCAGATCTCAACAGGGCCCAGAGACCCAGTACTTC; CDR3: CASRSQQGPETQYF; V: TRBV6-6; J: TRBJ2-5; size: once; D: NA
DNA: TGTGCCAGCAGCCCCCCAGGCTCTGGGGCCAACGTCCTGACTTTC; CDR3: CASSPPGSGANVLTF; V: TRBV7-3; J: TRBJ2-6; size: once; D: NA
DNA: TGTGCCATCAGTGAGAGGATCGGACAGGGGGGTGCCGGGGAGCTGTTTTTT; CDR3: CAISERIGQGGAGELFF; V: TRBV10-3; J: TRBJ2-2; size: NA; D: TRBD1
DNA: TGTGCCAGCAGCTTAATGGGGAGCTCCTACGAGCAGTACTTC; CDR3: CASSLMGSSYEQYF; V: TRBV7-3; J: TRBJ2-7; size: NA; D: NA
DNA: TGTGCCAGCAGCGTAGCTACGGGACAGGCCTTGAATGGCTACACCTTC; CDR3: CASSVATGQALNGYTF; V: TRBV9; J: TRBJ1-2; size: NA; D: TRBD1
DNA: TGTGCCATCAGTAGCGGGAGTTACAATGAGCAGTTCTTC; CDR3: CAISSGSYNEQFF; V: TRBV10-3; J: TRBJ2-1; size: NA; D: TRBD2
DNA: TGTGCCAGCATACGGGGAGGAACCGGGGAGCTGTTTTTT; CDR3: CASIRGGTGELFF; V: TRBV7-9; J: TRBJ2-2; size: NA; D: NA
DNA: TGTGCCAGCAGTAGTAGAGAAAAACTGTTTTTT; CDR3: CASSSREKLFF; V: TRBV28; J: TRBJ1-4; size: NA; D: NA
DNA: TGTGCCAGTAGTATTCGGCGGGAAGCTTTCTTT; CDR3: CASSIRREAFF; V: TRBV19; J: TRBJ1-1; size: NA; D: NA
DNA: TGTGCCAGCAGATCAACAGGGGGCTTGGGCACCGGGGAGCTGTTTTTT; CDR3: CASRSTGGLGTGELFF; V: TRBV3-1/TRBV3-2; J: TRBJ2-2; size: NA; D: TRBD1
DNA: TGTGCCAGCAGCTTAGGGAGATATGGCTACACCTTC; CDR3: CASSLGRYGYTF; V: TRBV7-9; J: TRBJ1-2; size: NA; D: NA
DNA: TGTGCCAGCAGGGCGCAGGGGTCGGGTGAAGCTTTCTTT; CDR3: CASRAQGSGEAFF; V: TRBV9; J: TRBJ1-1; size: NA; D: NA
DNA: TGTGCCAGCAGCTTCGGGAACACTGAAGCTTTCTTT; CDR3: CASSFGNTEAFF; V: TRBV11-2; J: TRBJ1-1; size: NA; D: NA
DNA: TGTGCCAGCAGTGAAGCACGGGGACTAGCCAAAAACATTCAGTACTTC; CDR3: CASSEARGLAKNIQYF; V: TRBV6-1; J: TRBJ2-4; size: NA; D: NA
DNA: TGTGCCTCACAGGGCTCCTATAATTCACCCCTCCACTTT; CDR3: CASQGSYNSPLHF; V: TRBV24-1; J: TRBJ1-6; size: NA; D: NA
DNA: TGTGCCAGCAGCCATGCCCCCGGTGGCAGGGGTACAGATACGCAGTATTTT; CDR3: CASSHAPGGRGTDTQYF; V: TRBV3-1/TRBV3-2; J: TRBJ2-3; size: NA; D: NA
DNA: TGTGCCAGCAGCAAGAATACAGGGGAGAATCAGCCCCAGCATTTT; CDR3: CASSKNTGENQPQHF; V: TRBV21-1; J: TRBJ1-5; size: NA; D: NA
DNA: TGTGCCAGCAGTTCAGGAGGGAGCTATGGCTACACCTTC; CDR3: CASSSGGSYGYTF; V: TRBV27; J: TRBJ1-2; size: once; D: NA
DNA: TGTGCCAGTATGCAGGGGAGAGGGAGCACTGAAGCTTTCTTT; CDR3: CASMQGRGSTEAFF; V: TRBV2; J: TRBJ1-1; size: NA; D: NA
DNA: TGTGCCAGCAATCGCCTGGACAGGAACCTTGGAGATGGCTACACCTTC; CDR3: CASNRLDRNLGDGYTF; V: TRBV28; J: TRBJ1-2; size: NA; D: TRBD1
DNA: TGTGCCAGCAGTAGGCGGTTTCCTTCCTACGAGCAGTACTTC; CDR3: CASSRRFPSYEQYF; V: TRBV25-1; J: TRBJ2-7; size: NA; D: NA
DNA: TGTGCCAGCAGAGTCGTTCGAGACTCGGATTCACCCCTCCACTTT; CDR3: CASRVVRDSDSPLHF; V: TRBV6-5; J: TRBJ1-6; size: few; D: NA
DNA: TGCGCCAGCAGCCAGCTAAGGACAGGGTCTGAAGCTTTCTTT; CDR3: CASSQLRTGSEAFF; V: TRBV4-3; J: TRBJ1-1; size: NA; D: TRBD1
DNA: TGTGCCAGCAGCGTATCCAGCGAGGACACCATATATTTT; CDR3: CASSVSSEDTIYF; V: TRBV9; J: TRBJ1-3; size: NA; D: NA
DNA: TGTGCCAGCAGCCAAGGAAGGACAGGATACATGAACACTGAAGCTTTCTTT; CDR3: CASSQGRTGYMNTEAFF; V: TRBV14; J: TRBJ1-1; size: NA; D: TRBD1
DNA: TGTGCCAGCTCCGACTTTAATCAGCCCCAGCATTTT; CDR3: CASSDFNQPQHF; V: TRBV18; J: TRBJ1-5; size: NA; D: NA
DNA: TGTGCCAGCCGCCGAATCAGCGGCAACTCCTACAATGAGCAGTTCTTC; CDR3: CASRRISGNSYNEQFF; V: TRBV11-2; J: TRBJ2-1; size: NA; D: NA
DNA: TGTGCCAGCAGTACGGGACACCTCAATGAGCAGTTCTTC; CDR3: CASSTGHLNEQFF; V: TRBV27; J: TRBJ2-1; size: NA; D: NA
DNA: TGTGCCAGCGGACAGGGTTTCATATATTTT; CDR3: CASGQGFIYF; V: TRBV6-5; J: TRBJ1-3; size: NA; D: TRBD1
DNA: TGTGCCAGCAGGCTTGAGCCAACAGGGGGGCGGGCTTTCTTT; CDR3: CASRLEPTGGRAFF; V: TRBV28; J: TRBJ1-1; size: NA; D: TRBD1
DNA: TGTGCCAGCAGTTCTAGGGCAGGGTCCGACTATGGCTACACCTTC; CDR3: CASSSRAGSDYGYTF; V: TRBV5-4; J: TRBJ1-2; size: NA; D: NA
DNA: TGTGCCAGCTCAGGACAGAACACTGAAGCTTTCTTT; CDR3: CASSGQNTEAFF; V: TRBV28; J: TRBJ1-1; size: NA; D: NA
DNA: TGTGCCAGCAGTTTCCACGGGACTAGCTTACGTGAGCAGTTCTTC; CDR3: CASSFHGTSLREQFF; V: TRBV27; J: TRBJ2-1; size: once; D: TRBD2
DNA: TGTGCCAGCAGCACCCGACAGGGGCAAGAGACCCAGTACTTC; CDR3: CASSTRQGQETQYF; V: TRBV7-2; J: TRBJ2-5; size: NA; D: TRBD1
DNA: TGTGCCATCAGTCAGTTTCGAGGGACCCAGCGGGAGTTATATACGCAGTATTTT; CDR3: CAISQFRGTQRELYTQYF; V: TRBV10-3; J: TRBJ2-3; size: NA; D: TRBD2
DNA: TGTGCCAGTAGTATAGTCGGGCAGGGAAAGCAGCCCCAGCATTTT; CDR3: CASSIVGQGKQPQHF; V: TRBV19; J: TRBJ1-5; size: NA; D: NA
DNA: TGTGCCAGTCGCCGGGACAGGGGCTCGGTCGATGGCTACACCTTC; CDR3: CASRRDRGSVDGYTF; V: TRBV6-5; J: TRBJ1-2; size: NA; D: TRBD1
DNA: TGTGCCACCAGCAGAGATTGGGGACAGGGGGCCTTGGAGGGCAATCAGCCCCAGCATTTT; CDR3: CATSRDWGQGALEGNQPQHF; V: TRBV15; J: TRBJ1-5; size: NA; D: TRBD1
DNA: TGTGCCAGCAGCCCTCTGGCAGGGGATTATGGCTACACCTTC; CDR3: CASSPLAGDYGYTF; V: TRBV3-1/TRBV3-2; J: TRBJ1-2; size: NA; D: NA
DNA: TGTGCCAGCAGCCAAGATCGAGGCCCAGGGGCCTCTCTGAGGGAGACCCAGTACTTC; CDR3: CASSQDRGPGASLRETQYF; V: TRBV14; J: TRBJ2-5; size: NA; D: NA
DNA: TGTGCCAGCAGCTTGCAGGGTAATAGCAATCAGCCCCAGCATTTT; CDR3: CASSLQGNSNQPQHF; V: TRBV5-8; J: TRBJ1-5; size: NA; D: NA
DNA: TGTGCCAGCAGTTACTCGCGTGGTAGCGGGACGCGTGGAGAGCAGTACTTC; CDR3: CASSYSRGSGTRGEQYF; V: TRBV6-2/TRBV6-3; J: TRBJ2-7; size: NA; D: TRBD2
DNA: TGTGCCTGGAGTGTATGGCCCTTCTCTGGAAACACCATATATTTT; CDR3: CAWSVWPFSGNTIYF; V: TRBV30; J: TRBJ1-3; size: once; D: NA
DNA: TGTGCCAGTAGCGTGGCAGGGGGCCGGATTTGGTATGGCTACACCTTC; CDR3: CASSVAGGRIWYGYTF; V: TRBV19; J: TRBJ1-2; size: NA; D: TRBD1
DNA: TGTGCCAGCAGCTTCCCACTAGCGGGATACGAGCAGTACTTC; CDR3: CASSFPLAGYEQYF; V: TRBV5-6; J: TRBJ2-7; size: NA; D: TRBD2
DNA: TGTGCCAGCAGTTTTCCTCACCTCGGGGCTGAAGCTTTCTTT; CDR3: CASSFPHLGAEAFF; V: TRBV28; J: TRBJ1-1; size: few; D: NA
DNA: TGCGCCAGCAGCTTGGTGCCATTGGGGACAGGGAATAAGGATCCACAGGGCACTGAAGCTTTCTTT; CDR3: CASSLVPLGTGNKDPQGTEAFF; V: TRBV5-1; J: TRBJ1-1; size: once; D: TRBD1
DNA: TGTGCCAGCAGTCAACGACAGGGGCTCGGTCTCGGGTCTTCCACCGGGGAGCTGTTTTTT; CDR3: CASSQRQGLGLGSSTGELFF; V: TRBV6-6; J: TRBJ2-2; size: NA; D: TRBD1
DNA: TGTGCCAGCAGCCCCCTTCGCCTCGGACAGGGCCGAGAGACCCAGTACTTC; CDR3: CASSPLRLGQGRETQYF; V: TRBV7-9; J: TRBJ2-5; size: NA; D: TRBD1
DNA: TGTGCTAGTACCGGAGGGGCTGGCTACACCTTC; CDR3: CASTGGAGYTF; V: TRBV19; J: TRBJ1-2; size: NA; D: NA
DNA: TGTGCCAGCAGTGCCATGGGGACAGGGGGCGGCCAAGAGACCCAGTACTTC; CDR3: CASSAMGTGGGQETQYF; V: TRBV6-1; J: TRBJ2-5; size: NA; D: TRBD1